Presented here are 6 T cell receptor beta chains from one specimen sequenced in a study of cytomegalovirus exposure and HLA in healthy donors. The PCR contained 60 Vbeta and 13 Jbeta primers. Repertoires were generated with immunoSEQ multiplex PCR, while TCRdb's copy carries only in-frame clones and drops some. The sample lists tens of thousands of clones, 82% occurring once. Sequencing was carried out using PBMCs. These receptors all come from a man aged 50 to 59 in good health and CMV-seronegative.

The chain joins TRBV6-5 to TRBJ1-5, with a tentative D call TRBD1 (5 bases). Germline assignment: CDR1 MNHEY and CDR2 SVGAGI. This CDR3 contains 14 residues. Deletions cut 5 bases from V and 3 bases from J, with 11 bases between. The CDR3 DNA sequence: TGTGCCAGCAGTCCTACAGGATTCAATCAGCCCCAGCATTTT. It codes for CASSPTGFNQPQHF.

The rearrangement uses TRBV6-1 and TRBJ2-3; 8 positions agree with TRBD1. The V and J ends lost 6 bases and 2 bases, in that order; junction bases with no gene match: 7. The length of the CDR3 is 15 residues. Germline V gene lookup returns CDR1 MNHNS and CDR2 SASEGT. The CDR3 coding sequence is TGTGCCAGCAGCCCTCGGCAGGGGGCCACAGATACGCAGTATTTT. Its translation: CASSPRQGATDTQYF.

The genes are TRBV6-6 and TRBJ2-3; a weak D match, TRBD2 (6 bases). The V and J ends lost 7 bases and 4 bases respectively, with 21 bases between them. Germline CDR1 is MNHNY and CDR2 is SVGAGI (reference sequence). This CDR3 is built from 16 residues. In DNA, the CDR3 is TGTGCCAGCACCAACGGCGGGGCGTCGGAGGCAGATACGCAGTATTTT. Its protein is CASTNGGASEADTQYF.

This chain links TRBV7-9 with TRBJ2-7; 14 nucleotides agree with TRBD2. Germline CDR1 reads SEHNR; CDR2 reads FQNEAQ (reference sequence). J was trimmed by 6 bases and V by 1 base; bases with no gene match: 2. The length of the CDR3 is 15 residues. The CDR3, as DNA: TGTGCCAGCAGCTTAGAGGGACTAGCGGGAGTCGAGCAGTACTTC. Translation: CASSLEGLAGVEQYF.

J is TRBJ2-3 and V is TRBV19; 7 bases match TRBD2. Germline values: CDR1 LNHDA, CDR2 SQIVND (reference sequence). This CDR3 contains 15 residues. Trimming took 3 bases from V and 1 from J; bases not matched to a gene: 4. The CDR3 loop reads CASSIGLGGTDTQYF. The CDR3 bases are TGTGCCAGTAGTATTGGACTAGGGGGCACAGATACGCAGTATTTT.

This clone came up once. The rearrangement joins TRBV7-8 to TRBJ2-1; D perhaps matches TRBD2 (6 bases). This CDR3 contains 18 residues. Trimming removed 6 bases at V and 6 bases at J, with 27 bases between. Looked up from germline, CDR1 is SGHVS and CDR2 is FQNEAQ. DNA of the CDR3: TGTGCCAGCAGAAAATTGGCGGGAAAGCCAAGGGCGCTCAATGAGCAGTTCTTC. This sequence encodes CASRKLAGKPRALNEQFF.